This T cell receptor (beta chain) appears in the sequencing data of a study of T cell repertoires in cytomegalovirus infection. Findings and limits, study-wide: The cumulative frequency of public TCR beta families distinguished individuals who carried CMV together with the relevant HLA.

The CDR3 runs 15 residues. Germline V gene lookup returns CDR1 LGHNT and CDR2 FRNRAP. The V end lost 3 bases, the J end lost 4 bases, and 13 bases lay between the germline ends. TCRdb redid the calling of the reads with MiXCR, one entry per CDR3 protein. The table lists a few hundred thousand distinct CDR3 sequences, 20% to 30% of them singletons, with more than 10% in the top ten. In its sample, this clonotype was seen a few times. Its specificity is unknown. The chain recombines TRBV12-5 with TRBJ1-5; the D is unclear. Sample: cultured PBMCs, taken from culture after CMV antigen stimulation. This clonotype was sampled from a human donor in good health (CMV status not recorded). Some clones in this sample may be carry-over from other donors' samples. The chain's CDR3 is CASGFLNEPNQPQHF. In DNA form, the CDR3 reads TGTGCTAGTGGTTTTTTAAATGAGCCTAATCAGCCCCAGCATTTT. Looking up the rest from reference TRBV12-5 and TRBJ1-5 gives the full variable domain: DARVTQTPRHKVTEMGQEVTMRCQPILGHNTVFWYRQTMMQGLELLAYFRNRAPLDDSGMPKDRFSAEMPDATLATLKIQPSEPRDSAVYFCASGFLNEPNQPQHFGDGTRLSIL.